This entry lists 8 T cell receptor beta chains sequenced from one sample in a study of cytomegalovirus exposure and HLA in healthy donors. The primer mix had 60 Vbeta and 13 Jbeta primers. The repertoire was sequenced with immunoSEQ multiplex PCR; TCRdb's copy has only in-frame clones and lacks some. Altogether 150,000 to 200,000 clones are present, approximately 67% being singletons, with the ten largest covering 2.5% to 3%. The sequenced sample was PBMCs. The receptors come from a man in his forties or fifties in good health and CMV-seronegative.

The J gene is TRBJ2-5, the V gene TRBV28, with 8 bases identical to TRBD1. The CDR3 runs to 14 residues. The ends lost 4 bases at V and 1 base at J; junction bases unmatched: 2. Germline lookup yields CDR1 MDHEN and CDR2 SYDVKM. The CDR3 nucleotides are TGTGCCAGCAGTTCAGACAGGGGCCAAGAGACCCAGTACTTC. Protein product: CASSSDRGQETQYF.

V and J are TRBV27 and TRBJ2-7, with D possibly TRBD1 on 7 matching bases. The germline V and J ends were trimmed by 5 bases and 2 bases, with 13 bases remaining between them. Germline CDR1 and CDR2: MNHEY and SMNVEV (reference sequence). The CDR3 has 14 amino acids. The DNA of the CDR3 is TGTGCCAGCAGTCGCCCAGGGGGGACCTACGAGCAGTACTTC. Its translation: CASSRPGGTYEQYF.

This chain links TRBV6-6 with TRBJ2-7; perhaps TRBD2 as D (6 bases). Germline CDR1 and CDR2: MNHNY and SVGAGI (reference sequence). The CDR3 runs to 13 residues. Deletions cut 1 base from V and 9 bases from J, with 13 bases between. The CDR3 protein is CASSYYPGDGQYF. CDR3 coding DNA: TGTGCCAGCAGTTACTATCCGGGGGACGGGCAGTACTTC.

This chain joins TRBV9 and TRBJ2-1; D is undetermined. The CDR3 has 11 residues. The V and J ends lost 4 bases and 5 bases respectively, with 4 bases between them. The germline gives CDR1 SGDLS, CDR2 YYNGEE. Here the CDR3 DNA reads TGTGCCAGCAGCCTCCACAATGAGCAGTTCTTC. Its translation is CASSLHNEQFF.

J is TRBJ2-7 and V is TRBV5-1; 15 positions agree with TRBD2. V shed 2 bases, J shed 6 bases, and the junction held 3 bases outside the gene matches. The CDR3 consists of 15 residues. Germline-derived CDR1 and CDR2 are SGHRS and YFSETQ. CDR3 residues: CASSFGTSGGLEQYF. The CDR3 bases are TGCGCCAGCAGCTTCGGGACTAGCGGGGGGCTCGAGCAGTACTTC.

The V call is TRBV7-9, the J call TRBJ2-3; 14 bases agree with TRBD2. Losses at the gene ends were 4 bases for V and 6 bases for J; bases not matched to a gene: 9. The V gene's germline CDR1 is SEHNR and CDR2 FQNEAQ (reference sequence). This CDR3 comprises 17 residues. Written as DNA, the CDR3 is TGTGCCAGCAGCTCGGGACTAGCGGGGGCTCGGGAGGATACGCAGTATTTT. It encodes CASSSGLAGAREDTQYF.

The CDR3 sequence is CASSQDGSLRYTF. DNA of the CDR3: TGCGCCAGCAGCCAAGACGGGTCTCTCCGCTACACCTTC. The chain has TRBV4-3 and TRBJ1-2, with D hard to call. This CDR3 comprises 13 residues. With 0 bases removed from V and 9 bases from J, the gap between germline ends came to 11 bases. Germline V gene sequence: CDR1 LGHNA, CDR2 YSLEER.

Only a few counts were recorded for this clone. V and J are TRBV2 and TRBJ1-1; D remains ambiguous. Germline values: CDR1 SNHLY, CDR2 FYNNEI. CDR3 length: 10 residues. Trimming took 5 bases from V and 9 from J, leaving 7 bases between them. The CDR3, as DNA: TGTGCCAGCAGTCCATCTAAAGCTTTCTTT. Protein sequence: CASSPSKAFF.